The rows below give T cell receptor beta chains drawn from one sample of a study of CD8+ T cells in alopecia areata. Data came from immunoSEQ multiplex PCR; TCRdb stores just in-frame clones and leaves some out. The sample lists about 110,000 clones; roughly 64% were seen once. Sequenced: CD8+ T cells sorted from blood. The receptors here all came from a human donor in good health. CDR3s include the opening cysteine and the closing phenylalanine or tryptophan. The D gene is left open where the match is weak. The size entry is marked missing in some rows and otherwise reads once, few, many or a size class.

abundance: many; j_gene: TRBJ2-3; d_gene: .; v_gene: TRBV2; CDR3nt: TGTGCCAGCAGACGTTTTCAGGGGCGCACAGATACGCAGTATTTT; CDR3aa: CASRRFQGRTDTQYF
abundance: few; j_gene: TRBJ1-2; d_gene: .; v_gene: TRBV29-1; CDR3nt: TGCAGCGTTGAGTTAGTGGGGGATGGCTACACCTTC; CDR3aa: CSVELVGDGYTF
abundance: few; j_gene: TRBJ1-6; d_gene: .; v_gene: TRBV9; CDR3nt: TGTGCCAGCAGACAAAGCGGGGATTCACCCCTCCACTTT; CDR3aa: CASRQSGDSPLHF
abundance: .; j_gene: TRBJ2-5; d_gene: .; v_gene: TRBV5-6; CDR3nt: TGTGCCAGCAGCTTGGGCGGGCAAGAGACCCAGTACTTC; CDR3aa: CASSLGGQETQYF
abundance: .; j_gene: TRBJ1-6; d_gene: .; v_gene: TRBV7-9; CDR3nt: TGTGCCAGCAGCTTAGGGTCGCTTTCACCCCTCCACTTT; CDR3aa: CASSLGSLSPLHF
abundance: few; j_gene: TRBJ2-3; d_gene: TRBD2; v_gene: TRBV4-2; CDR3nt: TGTGCCAGCAGCCAAGCGTTCGCGGGAGTCGGCACAGATACGCAGTATTTT; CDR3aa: CASSQAFAGVGTDTQYF
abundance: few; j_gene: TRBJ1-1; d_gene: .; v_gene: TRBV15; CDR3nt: TGTGCCACCAGCAGAGATTGGAGGAGTAGGGCTTTCTTT; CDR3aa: CATSRDWRSRAFF
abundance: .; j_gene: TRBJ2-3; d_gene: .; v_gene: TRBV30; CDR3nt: TGTGCCTGGAGTGTTTCTACTACCACAGATACGCAGTATTTT; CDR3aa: CAWSVSTTTDTQYF
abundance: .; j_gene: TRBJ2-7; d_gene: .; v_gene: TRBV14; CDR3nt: TGTGCCAGCAGCCAAGTTCTGGGAACCTACGAGCAGTACTTC; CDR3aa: CASSQVLGTYEQYF
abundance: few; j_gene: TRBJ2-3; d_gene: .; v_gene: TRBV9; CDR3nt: TGTGCCAGCAGCGTAGGCGAGAAGGAGCAGTATTTT; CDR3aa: CASSVGEKEQYF
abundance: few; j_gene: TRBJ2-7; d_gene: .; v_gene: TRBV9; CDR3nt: TGTGCCAGCAGCGTAGGAACAGCCACCTACGAGCAGTACTTC; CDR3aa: CASSVGTATYEQYF
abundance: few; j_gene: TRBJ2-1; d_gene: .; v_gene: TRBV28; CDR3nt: TGTGCCACCGCGATTGATGTCTCCTACAATGAGCAGTTCTTC; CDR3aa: CATAIDVSYNEQFF
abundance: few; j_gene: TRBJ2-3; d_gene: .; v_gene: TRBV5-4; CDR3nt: TGTGCCAGCAGCTCGTACTCGAACGCAGATACGCAGTATTTT; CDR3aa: CASSSYSNADTQYF
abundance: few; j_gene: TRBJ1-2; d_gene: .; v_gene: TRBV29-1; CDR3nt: TGCAGCGTTGAAGACAGCCCTAACTATGGCTACACCTTC; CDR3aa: CSVEDSPNYGYTF
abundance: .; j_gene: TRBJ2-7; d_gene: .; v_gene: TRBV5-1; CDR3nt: TGCGCCAGCAGCCGAACGCGGACAGTTTCCTACGAGCAGTACTTC; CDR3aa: CASSRTRTVSYEQYF
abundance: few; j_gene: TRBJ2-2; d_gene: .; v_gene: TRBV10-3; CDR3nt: TGTGCCAGCAGTTACAGGACCCTGAACACCGGGGAGCTGTTTTTT; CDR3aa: CASSYRTLNTGELFF
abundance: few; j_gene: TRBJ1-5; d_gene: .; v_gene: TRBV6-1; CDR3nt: TGTGCCAGCAGTGAGGGCCCCCCGATGCGCAATCAGCCCCAGCATTTT; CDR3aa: CASSEGPPMRNQPQHF
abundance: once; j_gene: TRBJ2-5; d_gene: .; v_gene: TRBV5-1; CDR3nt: TGCGCCAGCGGAGGGGGGGGCGCCCAAGAGACCCAGTACTTC; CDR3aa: CASGGGGAQETQYF